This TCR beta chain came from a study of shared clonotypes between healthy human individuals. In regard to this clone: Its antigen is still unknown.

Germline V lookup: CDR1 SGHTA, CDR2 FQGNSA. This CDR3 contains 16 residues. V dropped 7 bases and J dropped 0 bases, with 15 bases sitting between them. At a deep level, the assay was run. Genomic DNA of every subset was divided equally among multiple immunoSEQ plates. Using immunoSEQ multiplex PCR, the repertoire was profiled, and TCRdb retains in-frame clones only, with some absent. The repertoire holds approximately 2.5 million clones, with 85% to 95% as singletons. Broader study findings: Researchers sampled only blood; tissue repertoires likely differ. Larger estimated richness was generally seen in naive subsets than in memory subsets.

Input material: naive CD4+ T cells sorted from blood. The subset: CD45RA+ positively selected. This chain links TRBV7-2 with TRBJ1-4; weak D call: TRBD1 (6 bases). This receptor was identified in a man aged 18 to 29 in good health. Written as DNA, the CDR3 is TGTGCCAGCACCCTACAGGGAACTTCAACTAATGAAAAACTGTTTTTT. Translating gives CASTLQGTSTNEKLFF.